One and the same sample provided the 2 T cell receptor beta chains below, sequenced in a study of shared clonotypes between healthy human individuals. Clones were read by immunoSEQ multiplex PCR, and TCRdb kept only the in-frame ones, dropping some. The sample holds hundreds of thousands of clones; around 78% are singletons and the top ten take more than 10%. The sample was PBMCs. The receptor set was obtained from a middle-aged woman in good health. Some clones in this sample may be carry-over from other donors' samples.

This rearrangement joins TRBV5-1 to TRBJ2-7; 14 bases fit TRBD2. CDR1 is SGHRS, CDR2 YFSETQ, per germline. V was clipped by 0 bases and J by 5 bases; unmatched bases: 4. The CDR3 has 16 amino acids. The CDR3 is CASSLVTSGRADEQYF. The CDR3 nucleotides read TGCGCCAGCAGCTTGGTGACTAGCGGGAGGGCCGACGAGCAGTACTTC.

Concerning this clone: Distinct nucleotide sequences in the sample also encode this CDR3. V is TRBV9 and J is TRBJ1-5; D is unresolved. The CDR3 covers 13 residues. Germline CDR1 and CDR2: SGDLS and YYNGEE. Deletions cut 0 bases from V and 2 bases from J, with 3 bases between. The DNA for the CDR3 is TGTGCCAGCAGCGTAGACGGCAATCAGCCCCAGCATTTT. Amino acid sequence: CASSVDGNQPQHF.